The sequence of this TCR beta chain was determined in a study of beta chain features in type 1 diabetes. All of the isolated RNA was reverse transcribed, so expressed TCRB transcripts were sequenced. The protocol was immunoSEQ multiplex PCR, while the TCRdb copy is restricted to in-frame clones and leaves out a portion. The sample carries hundreds of thousands of clones, about a sixth recorded once. CDR1 is SGHNT and CDR2 is YYREEE in the germline V gene (reference sequence). V was trimmed by 0 bases and J by 4 bases, leaving 14 bases between them. The CDR3 has 16 amino acids. Each of the CD4+ naive, central memory, regulatory and stem cell-like memory populations was sorted via CD45RO/CCR7/CD25/CD127/CD95/CD27. Sorting gave populations that all exceeded 95% purity. This clone was seen more than once but under ten times. Antigen unknown. General study findings and limits: The naive, central memory and Treg TCRB repertoires of patients appeared to be more similar to one another than those of healthy donors. Reads derived from cDNA could over-represent cells showing high TCR expression.

The rearrangement uses TRBV5-4 and TRBJ2-1; D remains ambiguous. This clonotype was obtained from a man aged 18-30 years in good health. Sequenced material: naive CD4+ T cells from blood. Written as DNA, the CDR3 is TGTGCCAGCAGCTTGGAGGCTGGTACCCCATACAATGAGCAGTTCTTC. This codes for CASSLEAGTPYNEQFF. Looking up the rest from reference TRBV5-4 and TRBJ2-1 gives the full variable domain: ETGVTQSPTHLIKTRGQQVTLRCSSQSGHNTVSWYQQALGQGPQFIFQYYREEENGRGNFPPRFSGLQFPNYSSELNVNALELDDSALYLCASSLEAGTPYNEQFFGPGTRLTVL.